The rows below give T cell receptor beta chains drawn from one sample of a study of cytomegalovirus exposure and HLA in healthy donors. The method was immunoSEQ multiplex PCR; TCRdb's version includes in-frame clones alone and lacks a portion of them. Of 150,000 to 200,000 clones listed, approximately 81% were seen once; the top ten hold roughly 15%. The sequenced material came from PBMCs. These receptor sequences come from a man between 18 and 35 years old in good health and CMV-seropositive. Each CDR3 is given with its conserved first and last residue. The order of the fields is V gene, clone size, D gene, J gene, CDR3 protein, CDR3 DNA. The D gene is left open where the match is weak. Size is stated for part of the rows, as once, few or many counts, or as a class when the clone is expanded.

V: TRBV27
size: .
D: TRBD2
J: TRBJ2-3
CDR3: CASTARAGGILTDTQYF
DNA: TGTGCCAGCACCGCGAGGGCGGGAGGAATTTTGACAGATACGCAGTATTTT

V: TRBV2
size: few
D: TRBD1
J: TRBJ2-4
CDR3: CASKEQGNIQYF
DNA: TGTGCCAGCAAGGAACAGGGGAACATTCAGTACTTC

V: TRBV27
size: .
D: .
J: TRBJ2-7
CDR3: CASSFRGPYEQYF
DNA: TGTGCCAGCAGTTTCAGGGGCCCCTACGAGCAGTACTTC

V: TRBV5-1
size: .
D: TRBD1
J: TRBJ1-2
CDR3: CASSSPDRGTYGYTF
DNA: TGCGCCAGCAGCTCCCCGGACAGGGGGACGTATGGCTACACCTTC

V: TRBV7-3
size: .
D: .
J: TRBJ1-1
CDR3: CASRLRDTAGTEAFF
DNA: TGTGCCAGCAGACTAAGGGACACCGCGGGCACTGAAGCTTTCTTT

V: TRBV7-2
size: .
D: .
J: TRBJ1-5
CDR3: CASSLRFGGQPQHF
DNA: TGTGCCAGCAGCTTAAGGTTTGGAGGGCAGCCCCAGCATTTT

V: TRBV5-4
size: .
D: .
J: TRBJ1-3
CDR3: CASSSKMSGAGNTIYF
DNA: TGTGCCAGCAGCTCGAAAATGAGTGGTGCTGGAAACACCATATATTTT

V: TRBV5-1
size: once
D: TRBD1
J: TRBJ2-3
CDR3: CASSLDRGRTDTQYF
DNA: TGCGCCAGCAGCTTGGACAGGGGGCGCACAGATACGCAGTATTTT

V: TRBV6-5
size: .
D: TRBD1
J: TRBJ1-2
CDR3: CASRPKLNRGGYTF
DNA: TGTGCCAGCAGACCCAAATTGAACAGGGGTGGCTACACCTTC

V: TRBV15
size: .
D: .
J: TRBJ1-1
CDR3: CATSRAENTEAFF
DNA: TGTGCCACCAGCAGAGCAGAGAACACTGAAGCTTTCTTT

V: TRBV11-3
size: .
D: .
J: TRBJ1-4
CDR3: CASSRSGQGNEKLFF
DNA: TGTGCCAGCAGCCGAAGTGGACAAGGGAATGAAAAACTGTTTTTT

V: TRBV27
size: .
D: TRBD2
J: TRBJ2-5
CDR3: CASSKRGGETQYF
DNA: TGTGCCAGCAGTAAGCGGGGGGGCGAGACCCAGTACTTC

V: TRBV27
size: .
D: .
J: TRBJ2-1
CDR3: CSTQLPGLSYNEQFF
DNA: TGTTCAACACAACTACCGGGTCTCTCCTACAATGAGCAGTTCTTC

V: TRBV11-2
size: .
D: TRBD1
J: TRBJ1-2
CDR3: CASSGTDRGDYGYTF
DNA: TGTGCCAGCAGCGGGACCGACAGGGGGGACTATGGCTACACCTTC

V: TRBV2
size: .
D: .
J: TRBJ1-2
CDR3: CASRSVNRGYTF
DNA: TGTGCCAGCAGGTCTGTTAATCGTGGCTACACCTTC

V: TRBV5-6
size: .
D: .
J: TRBJ1-1
CDR3: CASMRWNTEAFF
DNA: TGTGCCAGCATGCGGTGGAACACTGAAGCTTTCTTT

V: TRBV6-1
size: few
D: TRBD2
J: TRBJ2-3
CDR3: CASSELAGEKDTQYF
DNA: TGTGCCAGCAGTGAGCTAGCGGGAGAGAAGGATACGCAGTATTTT

V: TRBV18
size: .
D: .
J: TRBJ1-5
CDR3: CASSQTEKHQPQHF
DNA: TGTGCCAGCTCGCAGACAGAAAAACATCAGCCCCAGCATTTT

V: TRBV2
size: .
D: TRBD1
J: TRBJ1-5
CDR3: CASSSSGGLQPQHF
DNA: TGTGCCAGCAGTTCTTCAGGGGGCCTTCAGCCCCAGCATTTT

V: TRBV6-5
size: .
D: .
J: TRBJ1-1
CDR3: CASSSDKNTEAFF
DNA: TGTGCCAGCAGTTCCGACAAGAACACTGAAGCTTTCTTT

V: TRBV5-1
size: once
D: .
J: TRBJ2-1
CDR3: CASRNGSRNEQFF
DNA: TGCGCCAGCCGGAACGGGAGCAGGAATGAGCAGTTCTTC